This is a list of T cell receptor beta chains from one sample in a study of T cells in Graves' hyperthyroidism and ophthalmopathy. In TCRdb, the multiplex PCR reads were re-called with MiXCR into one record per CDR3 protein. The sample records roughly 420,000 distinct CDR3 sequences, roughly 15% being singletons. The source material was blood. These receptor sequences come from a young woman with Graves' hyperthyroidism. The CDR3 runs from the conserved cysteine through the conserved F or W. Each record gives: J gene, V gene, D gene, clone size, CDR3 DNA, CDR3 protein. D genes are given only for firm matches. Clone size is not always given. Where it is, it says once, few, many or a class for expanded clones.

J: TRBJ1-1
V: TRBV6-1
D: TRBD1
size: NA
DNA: TGTGCCAGCAGTGAACAATGGGGGACAGAGAACACTGAAGCTTTCTTT
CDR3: CASSEQWGTENTEAFF

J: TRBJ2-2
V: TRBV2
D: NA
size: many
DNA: TGTGCCAGTAGACCGACGGACTTCTGGGAAGGGGAGCTGTTTTTT
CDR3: CASRPTDFWEGELFF

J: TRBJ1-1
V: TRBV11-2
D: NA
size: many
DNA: TGTGCCAGCAGCTTAGATAGTACTGAAGCTTTCTTT
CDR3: CASSLDSTEAFF

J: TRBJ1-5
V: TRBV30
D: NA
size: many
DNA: TGTGCCTGGAGTCTCAAGGACGGGGGGAATCAGCCCCAGCATTTT
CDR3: CAWSLKDGGNQPQHF

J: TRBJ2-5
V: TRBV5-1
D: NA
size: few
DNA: TGCGCCAGCAGCTACGACAGGATTGAAGAGACCCAGTACTTC
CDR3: CASSYDRIEETQYF

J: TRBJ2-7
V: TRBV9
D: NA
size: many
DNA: TGTGCCAGCAGCCCCCCGGACAACTCCTACGAGCAGTACTTC
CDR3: CASSPPDNSYEQYF

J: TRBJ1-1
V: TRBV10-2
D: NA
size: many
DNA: TGCGCCAGCAGTGAAGGTTTACGGGAGGGAGGGACTGAAGCTTTCTTT
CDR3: CASSEGLREGGTEAFF

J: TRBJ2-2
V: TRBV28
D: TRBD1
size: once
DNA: TGCGCCAGCAGTGCCCGGACAGGGCTAAACACCGGGGAGCTGTTTTTT
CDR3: CASSARTGLNTGELFF

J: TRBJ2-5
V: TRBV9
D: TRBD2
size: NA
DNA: TGTGCCAGCAGCGTAGCTCCTAGCGGGAGTGGGACCCAGTACTTC
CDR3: CASSVAPSGSGTQYF

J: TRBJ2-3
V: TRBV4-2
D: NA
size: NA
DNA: TGTGCCAGCAGCCAAGGCACTAGCTTCCGAGATACGCAGTATTTT
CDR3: CASSQGTSFRDTQYF

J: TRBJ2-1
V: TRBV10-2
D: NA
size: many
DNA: TGCGCCAGCAGTGAGCACCCCACGGGCAATGAGCAGTTCTTC
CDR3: CASSEHPTGNEQFF

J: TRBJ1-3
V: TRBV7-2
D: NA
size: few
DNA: TGTGCCAGCAGCTTCCAGCACTCTGGAAACACCATATATTTT
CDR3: CASSFQHSGNTIYF

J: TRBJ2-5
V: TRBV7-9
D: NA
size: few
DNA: TGTGCCAGCAGCATAGCTCCGCAAGAGACCCAGTACTTC
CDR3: CASSIAPQETQYF

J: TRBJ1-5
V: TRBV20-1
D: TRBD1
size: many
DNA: TGCAGTGCTTGGACAGGGGGCAGAAGCAATCAGCCCCAGCATTTT
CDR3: CSAWTGGRSNQPQHF

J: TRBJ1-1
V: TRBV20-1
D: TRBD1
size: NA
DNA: TGCAGTGCTAGGGGGACAGGGGCAGCCACTGAAGCTTTCTTT
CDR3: CSARGTGAATEAFF

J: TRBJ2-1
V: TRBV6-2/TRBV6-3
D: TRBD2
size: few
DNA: TGTGCCAGCAGTTACTCACATTCGGGAGGGCTCGAGCAGTTCTTC
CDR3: CASSYSHSGGLEQFF

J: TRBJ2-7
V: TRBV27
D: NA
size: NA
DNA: TGTGCCACCTCTCGGGACAGGCGGGGGGCATACGAGCAGTACTTC
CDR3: CATSRDRRGAYEQYF

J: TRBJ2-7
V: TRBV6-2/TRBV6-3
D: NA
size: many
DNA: TGTGCCAGCAGACCCCGGGGAAAGGGATACGAGCAGTACTTC
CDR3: CASRPRGKGYEQYF

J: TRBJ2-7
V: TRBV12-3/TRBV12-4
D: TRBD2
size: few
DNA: TGTGCCAGCAGTTTCAGACTAGCGGAGGGCGAGCAGTACTTC
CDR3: CASSFRLAEGEQYF

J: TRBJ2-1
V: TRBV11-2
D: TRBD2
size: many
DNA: TGTGCCAGCAGCTTAGTGCGGGGGAAATACAATGAGCAGTTCTTC
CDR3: CASSLVRGKYNEQFF

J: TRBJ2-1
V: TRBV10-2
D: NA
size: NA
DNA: TGCGCCAGCAAACCCATCAGCGGGACAGACAATGAGCAGTTCTTC
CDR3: CASKPISGTDNEQFF

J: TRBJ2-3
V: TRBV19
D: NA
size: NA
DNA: TGTGCCAGTAGTCGGGCAGACTCTAGCACAGATACGCAGTATTTT
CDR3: CASSRADSSTDTQYF